The T cell receptor beta chain described here comes from a study of blood T cell repertoires in COVID-19. The assay was immunoSEQ multiplex PCR, and TCRdb's table has in-frame clones only and misses some. The table lists about 170,000 clones, 65% to 80% of them singletons. The ends lost 3 bases at V and 8 bases at J; junction bases unmatched: 7. Germline loops: CDR1 LNHDA, CDR2 SQIVND (reference sequence). The CDR3 has 14 residues. The material sequenced was PBMCs or T cells enriched from blood (not recorded which). The clonotype originates from a woman in her 70s in a cohort exposed to, infected with or recovered from COVID-19 (not recorded which). The J gene is TRBJ1-2, the V gene TRBV19; 9 bases are a match to TRBD1. CDR3 loop: CASSIGGQGVGYTF. Here the CDR3 DNA reads TGTGCCAGTAGTATCGGGGGACAGGGCGTCGGCTACACCTTC.